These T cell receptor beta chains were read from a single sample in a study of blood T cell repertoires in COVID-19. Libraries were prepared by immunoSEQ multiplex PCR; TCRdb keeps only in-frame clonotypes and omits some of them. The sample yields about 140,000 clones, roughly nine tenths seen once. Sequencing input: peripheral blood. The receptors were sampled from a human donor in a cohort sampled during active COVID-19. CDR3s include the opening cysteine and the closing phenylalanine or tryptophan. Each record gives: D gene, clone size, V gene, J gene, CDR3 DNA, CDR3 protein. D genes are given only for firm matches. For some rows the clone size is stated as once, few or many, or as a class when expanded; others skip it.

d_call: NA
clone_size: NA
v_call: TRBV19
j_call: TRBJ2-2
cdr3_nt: TGTGCCAGTACGATGCAGGACACCGGGGAGCTGTTTTTT
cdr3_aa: CASTMQDTGELFF

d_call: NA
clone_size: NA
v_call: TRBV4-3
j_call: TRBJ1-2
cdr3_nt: TGCGCCAGCAGCCAAGATCAGGAGGGATTCTATGGCTACACCTTC
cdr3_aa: CASSQDQEGFYGYTF

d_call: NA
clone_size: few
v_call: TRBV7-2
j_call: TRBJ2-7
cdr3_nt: TGTGCCAGCAGCTTTTCGGGGGACTCCTACGAGCAGTACTTC
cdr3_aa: CASSFSGDSYEQYF

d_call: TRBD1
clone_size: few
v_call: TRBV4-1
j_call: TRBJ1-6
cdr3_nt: TGCGCCAGCAGCCAAGAGGGACAGGGCTATAATTCACCCCTCCACTTT
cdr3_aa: CASSQEGQGYNSPLHF

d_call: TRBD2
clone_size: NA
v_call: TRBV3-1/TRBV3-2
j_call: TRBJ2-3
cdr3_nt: TGTGCCAGCAGCCGCCATGTAGCGGGGAGCACAGATACGCAGTATTTT
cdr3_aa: CASSRHVAGSTDTQYF

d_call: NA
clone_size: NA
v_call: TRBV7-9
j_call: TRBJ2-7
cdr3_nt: TGTGCCAGCAGCCCGCCGTATAGCGAGCAGTACTTC
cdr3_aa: CASSPPYSEQYF

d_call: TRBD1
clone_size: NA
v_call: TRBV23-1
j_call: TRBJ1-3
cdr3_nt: TGCGCCAGCAGTCAAAACAGGGGGCCCGGAAACACCATATATTTT
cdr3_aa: CASSQNRGPGNTIYF

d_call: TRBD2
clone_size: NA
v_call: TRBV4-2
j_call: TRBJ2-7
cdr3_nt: TGTGCCAGCAGTCCCTCTTTAGCGGGGGGAAGCAACTACGAGCAGTACTTC
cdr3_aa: CASSPSLAGGSNYEQYF

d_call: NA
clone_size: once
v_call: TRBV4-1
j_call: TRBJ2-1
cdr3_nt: TGCGCCAGCAGCAGTGCGGGGGCCCGCAATGAGCAGTTCTTC
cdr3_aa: CASSSAGARNEQFF

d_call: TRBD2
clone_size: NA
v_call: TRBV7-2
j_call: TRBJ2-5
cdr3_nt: TGTGCCAGCAGCTTAAATCTAGCGGGGGAACGGGAGACCCAGTACTTC
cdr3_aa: CASSLNLAGERETQYF

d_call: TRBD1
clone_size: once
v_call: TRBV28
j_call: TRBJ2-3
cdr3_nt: TGTGCCAGCAGTTCACAGGGGGCGCAATTAGATACGCAGTATTTT
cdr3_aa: CASSSQGAQLDTQYF

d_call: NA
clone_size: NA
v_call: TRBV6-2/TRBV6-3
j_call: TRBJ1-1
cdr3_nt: TGTGCCAGCAGTTACTTGGGACAAACCCTGAACACTGAAGCTTTCTTT
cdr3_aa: CASSYLGQTLNTEAFF

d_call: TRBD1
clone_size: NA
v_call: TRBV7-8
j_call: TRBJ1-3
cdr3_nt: TGTGCCAGCAGCCGGGACAGGGGGAGCGGCACCATATATTTT
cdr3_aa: CASSRDRGSGTIYF

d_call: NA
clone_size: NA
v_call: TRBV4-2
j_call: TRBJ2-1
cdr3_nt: TGTGCCAGCAGCCAAGCCCGGGGCGGGGACTCCTACAATGAGCAGTTCTTC
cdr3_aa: CASSQARGGDSYNEQFF

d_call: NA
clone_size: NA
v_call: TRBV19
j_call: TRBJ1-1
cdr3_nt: TGTGCCAGTAGCAGCCTGGGGGCAGAAAACACTGAAGCTTTCTTT
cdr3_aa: CASSSLGAENTEAFF

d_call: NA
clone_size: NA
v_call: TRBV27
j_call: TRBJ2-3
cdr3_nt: TGTGCCAGCAGTTTATTCGGAGTCGAGAGCACAGATACGCAGTATTTT
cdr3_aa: CASSLFGVESTDTQYF

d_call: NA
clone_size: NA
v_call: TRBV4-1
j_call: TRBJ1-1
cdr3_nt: TGCGCCAGCAGCCAAGGACGGGGTGGAGACACTGAAGCTTTCTTT
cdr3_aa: CASSQGRGGDTEAFF

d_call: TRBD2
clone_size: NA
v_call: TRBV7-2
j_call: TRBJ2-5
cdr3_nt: TGTGCCAGCAGCTCCCGAGCGGGGTTGGAGACCCAGTACTTC
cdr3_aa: CASSSRAGLETQYF

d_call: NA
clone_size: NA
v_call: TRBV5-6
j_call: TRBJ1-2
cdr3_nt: TGTGCCAGCAGCAAAGACATTTCATATGGCTACACCTTC
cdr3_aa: CASSKDISYGYTF

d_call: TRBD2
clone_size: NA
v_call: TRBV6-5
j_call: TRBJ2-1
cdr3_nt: TGTGCCAGCAGTTCCGGGCGGGGGGCGATTCACAATGAGCAGTTCTTC
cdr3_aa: CASSSGRGAIHNEQFF